This paragraph reports one T cell receptor beta chain. This entry belongs to a study of neoadjuvant anti-PD-1 for oral cavity cancer. Overall study context: Around day 43, patients without progression received a fourth nivolumab dose before surgery.

CDR3 length: 18 amino acids. The germline V gene has CDR1 SGHVS and CDR2 FQNEAQ. Unmatched junction bases numbered 18, after V lost 5 bases and J lost 6 bases. These newly diagnosed stage II-IVA oral cavity squamous cell carcinoma patients had no prior systemic or radiation treatment. This table comes from immunoSEQ multiplex PCR, and its TCRdb copy is limited to in-frame clones, with some not included. The repertoire includes around 7,200 clones, about half of them detected once, and 11% sits in the top ten. The chain joins TRBV7-8 to TRBJ2-3, with 9 bases aligning to TRBD2. This sample comprised tumor tissue, obtained before nivolumab (anti-PD-1) treatment. The TCR was taken from a person aged 40 to 85 with oral cavity squamous cell carcinoma. This CDR3 reads CASSPPVGISGSGDTQYF. The CDR3 DNA is TGTGCCAGCAGCCCCCCGGTAGGGATTAGCGGGAGTGGTGATACGCAGTATTTT.